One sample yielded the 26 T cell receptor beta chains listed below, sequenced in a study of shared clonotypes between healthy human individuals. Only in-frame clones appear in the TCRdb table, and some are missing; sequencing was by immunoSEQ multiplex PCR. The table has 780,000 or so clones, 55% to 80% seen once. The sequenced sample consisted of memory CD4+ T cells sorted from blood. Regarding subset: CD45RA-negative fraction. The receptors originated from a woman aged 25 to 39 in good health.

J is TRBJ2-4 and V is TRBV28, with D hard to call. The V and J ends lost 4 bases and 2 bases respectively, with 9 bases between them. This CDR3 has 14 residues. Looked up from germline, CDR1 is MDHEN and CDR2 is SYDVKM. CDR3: CASSSTVTKNIQYF. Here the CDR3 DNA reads TGTGCCAGCAGTTCAACAGTTACCAAAAACATTCAGTACTTC.

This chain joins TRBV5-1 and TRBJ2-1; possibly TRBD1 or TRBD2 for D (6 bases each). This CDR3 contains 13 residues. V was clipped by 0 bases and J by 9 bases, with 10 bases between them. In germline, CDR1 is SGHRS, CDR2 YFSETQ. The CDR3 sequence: CASSLGTAGEQFF. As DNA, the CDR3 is TGCGCCAGCAGCTTGGGGACAGCGGGTGAGCAGTTCTTC. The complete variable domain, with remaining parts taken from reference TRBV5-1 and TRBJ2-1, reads KAGVTQTPRYLIKTRGQQVTLSCSPISGHRSVSWYQQTPGQGLQFLFEYFSETQRNKGNFPGRFSGRQFSNSRSEMNVSTLELGDSALYLCASSLGTAGEQFFGPGTRLTVL.

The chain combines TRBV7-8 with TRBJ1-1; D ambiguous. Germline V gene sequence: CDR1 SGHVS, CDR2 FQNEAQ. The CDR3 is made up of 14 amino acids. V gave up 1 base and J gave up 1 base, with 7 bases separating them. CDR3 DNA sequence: TGTGCCAGCAGCTTAGATGGGAAGAACACTGAAGCTTTCTTT. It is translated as CASSLDGKNTEAFF.

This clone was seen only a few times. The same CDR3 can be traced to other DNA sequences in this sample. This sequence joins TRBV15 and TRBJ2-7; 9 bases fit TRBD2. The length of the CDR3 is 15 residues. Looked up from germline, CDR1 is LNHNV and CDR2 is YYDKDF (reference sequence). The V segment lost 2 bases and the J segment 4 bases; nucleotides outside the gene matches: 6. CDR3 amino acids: CATSRSGTSSYEQYF. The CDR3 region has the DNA TGTGCCACCAGCAGATCGGGGACTAGCAGTTACGAGCAGTACTTC. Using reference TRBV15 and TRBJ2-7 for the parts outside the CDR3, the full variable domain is DAMVIQNPRYQVTQFGKPVTLSCSQTLNHNVMYWYQQKSSQAPKLLFHYYDKDFNNEADTPDNFQSRRPNTSFCFLDIRSPGLGDTAMYLCATSRSGTSSYEQYFGPGTRLTVT.

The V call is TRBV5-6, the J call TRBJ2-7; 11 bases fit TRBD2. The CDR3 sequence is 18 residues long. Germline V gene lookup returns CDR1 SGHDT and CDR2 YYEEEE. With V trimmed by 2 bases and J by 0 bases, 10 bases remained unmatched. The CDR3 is CASSFPGLAVASSYEQYF. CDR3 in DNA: TGTGCCAGCAGCTTTCCGGGACTAGCGGTTGCGAGCTCCTACGAGCAGTACTTC.

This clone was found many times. The CDR3 region has the DNA TGTGCCAGCAGCCCCCGGACAGTGCTGGAGACCCAGTACTTC. Translation gives CASSPRTVLETQYF. This chain links TRBV6-5 with TRBJ2-5; TRBD1 might be the D (6 bases). Germline loops: CDR1 MNHEY, CDR2 SVGAGI. The CDR3 length is 14 residues. Deletions cut 6 bases from V and 5 bases from J, with 16 bases between.

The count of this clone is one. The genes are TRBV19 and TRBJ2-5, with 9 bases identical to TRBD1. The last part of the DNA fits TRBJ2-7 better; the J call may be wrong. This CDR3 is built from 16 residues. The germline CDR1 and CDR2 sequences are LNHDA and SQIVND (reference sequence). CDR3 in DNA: TGTGCCAGTAGTATAGATCGGGACAGGGCCTCCTACGAGCAGTACTTC. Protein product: CASSIDRDRASYEQYF.

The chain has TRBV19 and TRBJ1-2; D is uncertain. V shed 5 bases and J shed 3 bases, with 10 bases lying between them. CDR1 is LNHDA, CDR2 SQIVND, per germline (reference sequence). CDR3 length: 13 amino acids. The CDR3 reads CASSALADYGYTF. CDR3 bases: TGTGCCAGTAGTGCCCTCGCCGACTATGGCTACACCTTC.

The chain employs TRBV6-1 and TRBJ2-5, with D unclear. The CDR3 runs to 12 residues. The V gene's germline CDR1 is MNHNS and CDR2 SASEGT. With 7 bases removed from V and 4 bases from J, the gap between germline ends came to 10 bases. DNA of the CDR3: TGTGCCAGCACCCCCTCGGGAGAGACCCAGTACTTC. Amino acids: CASTPSGETQYF.

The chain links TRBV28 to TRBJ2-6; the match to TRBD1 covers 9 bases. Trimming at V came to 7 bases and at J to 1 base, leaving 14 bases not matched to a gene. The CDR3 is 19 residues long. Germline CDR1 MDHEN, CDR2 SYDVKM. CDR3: CASTPWGTGSQSGANVLTF. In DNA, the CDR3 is TGTGCCAGCACCCCCTGGGGGACAGGGAGCCAATCTGGGGCCAACGTCCTGACTTTC.

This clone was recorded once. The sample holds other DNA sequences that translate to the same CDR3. The CDR3 protein is CASSLDRETQYF. For the CDR3, the DNA is TGTGCCAGCAGCTTAGACAGAGAGACCCAGTACTTC. The rearrangement joins TRBV11-3 to TRBJ2-5; D gene ambiguous. Trimming pared 0 bases from V and 4 bases from J, leaving 3 bases between. CDR1 is SGHNT and CDR2 is YENEEA in the germline V gene. The CDR3 consists of 12 residues.

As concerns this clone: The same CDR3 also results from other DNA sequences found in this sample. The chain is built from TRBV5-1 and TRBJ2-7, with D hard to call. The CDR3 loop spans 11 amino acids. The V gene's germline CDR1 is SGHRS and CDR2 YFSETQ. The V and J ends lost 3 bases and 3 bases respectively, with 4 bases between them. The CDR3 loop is CASSSSYEQYF. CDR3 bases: TGCGCCAGCAGCTCCAGCTACGAGCAGTACTTC. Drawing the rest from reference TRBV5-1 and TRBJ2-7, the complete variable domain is KAGVTQTPRYLIKTRGQQVTLSCSPISGHRSVSWYQQTPGQGLQFLFEYFSETQRNKGNFPGRFSGRQFSNSRSEMNVSTLELGDSALYLCASSSSYEQYFGPGTRLTVT.

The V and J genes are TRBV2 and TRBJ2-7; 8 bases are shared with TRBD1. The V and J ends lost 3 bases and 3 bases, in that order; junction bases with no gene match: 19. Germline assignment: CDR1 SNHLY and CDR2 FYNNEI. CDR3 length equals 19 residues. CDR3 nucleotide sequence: TGTGCCAGCAGTGAGGAGGACAGGGTTTTAATCCGGACGAACTACGAGCAGTACTTC. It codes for CASSEEDRVLIRTNYEQYF.

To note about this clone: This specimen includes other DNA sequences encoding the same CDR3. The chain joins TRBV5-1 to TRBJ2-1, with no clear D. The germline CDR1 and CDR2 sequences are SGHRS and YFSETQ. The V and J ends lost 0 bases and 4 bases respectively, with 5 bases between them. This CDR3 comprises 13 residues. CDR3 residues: CASSLGGYNEQFF. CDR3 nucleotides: TGCGCCAGCAGCTTGGGTGGTTACAATGAGCAGTTCTTC.

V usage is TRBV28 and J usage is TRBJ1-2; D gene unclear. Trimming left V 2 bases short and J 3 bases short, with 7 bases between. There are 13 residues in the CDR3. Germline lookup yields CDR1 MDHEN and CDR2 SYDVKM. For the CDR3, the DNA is TGTGCCAGCAGTTTACAGACATACTATGGCTACACCTTC. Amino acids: CASSLQTYYGYTF.

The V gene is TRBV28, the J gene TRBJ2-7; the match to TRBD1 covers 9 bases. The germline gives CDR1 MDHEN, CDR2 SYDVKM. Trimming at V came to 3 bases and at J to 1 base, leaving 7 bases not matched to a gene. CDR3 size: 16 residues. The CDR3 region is CASSFTGTGFSYEQYF. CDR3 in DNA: TGTGCCAGCAGTTTCACCGGGACAGGGTTTTCCTACGAGCAGTACTTC.

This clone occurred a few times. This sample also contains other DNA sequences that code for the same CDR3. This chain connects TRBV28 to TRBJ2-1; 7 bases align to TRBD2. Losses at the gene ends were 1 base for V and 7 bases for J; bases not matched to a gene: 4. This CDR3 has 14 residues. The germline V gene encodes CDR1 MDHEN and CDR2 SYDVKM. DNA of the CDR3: TGTGCCAGCAGTTTATATCTAGCGGCAAATGAGCAGTTCTTC. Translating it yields CASSLYLAANEQFF.

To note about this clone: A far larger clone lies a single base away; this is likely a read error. The CDR3 nucleotides read TGTGTCAGCAGCCCGAGGCGATGGGGTGAGACCCAGTACTTC. Amino acid sequence: CVSSPRRWGETQYF. The chain is built from TRBV7-2 and TRBJ2-5; D not resolved. The CDR3 has 14 amino acids. Germline V gene sequence: CDR1 SGHTA, CDR2 FQGNSA.

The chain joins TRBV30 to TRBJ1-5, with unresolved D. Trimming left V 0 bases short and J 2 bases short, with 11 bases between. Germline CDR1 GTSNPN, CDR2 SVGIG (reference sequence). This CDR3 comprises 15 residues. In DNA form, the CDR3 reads TGTGCCTGGAGTGTCGGGAGTATGGGCAATCAGCCCCAGCATTTT. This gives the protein CAWSVGSMGNQPQHF.

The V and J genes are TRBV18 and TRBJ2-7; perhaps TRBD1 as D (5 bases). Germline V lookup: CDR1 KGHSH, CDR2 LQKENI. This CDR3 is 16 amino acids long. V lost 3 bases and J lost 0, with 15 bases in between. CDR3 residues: CASSPLRTGSSYEQYF. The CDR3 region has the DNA TGTGCCAGCTCACCGCTCCGAACAGGTTCCTCCTACGAGCAGTACTTC.

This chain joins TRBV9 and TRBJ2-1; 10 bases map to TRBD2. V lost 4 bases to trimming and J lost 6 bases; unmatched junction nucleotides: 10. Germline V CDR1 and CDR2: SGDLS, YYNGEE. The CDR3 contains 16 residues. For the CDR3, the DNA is TGTGCCAGCAGCAAAGCCGGGACTAGCGCCCCCAATGAGCAGTTCTTC. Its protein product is CASSKAGTSAPNEQFF.

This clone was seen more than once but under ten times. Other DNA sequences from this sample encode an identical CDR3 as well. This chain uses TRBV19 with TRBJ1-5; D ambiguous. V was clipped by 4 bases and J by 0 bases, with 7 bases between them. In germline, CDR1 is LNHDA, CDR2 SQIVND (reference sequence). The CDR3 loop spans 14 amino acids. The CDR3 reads CASSRQNSNQPQHF. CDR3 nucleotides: TGTGCCAGTAGTAGGCAAAATAGCAATCAGCCCCAGCATTTT.

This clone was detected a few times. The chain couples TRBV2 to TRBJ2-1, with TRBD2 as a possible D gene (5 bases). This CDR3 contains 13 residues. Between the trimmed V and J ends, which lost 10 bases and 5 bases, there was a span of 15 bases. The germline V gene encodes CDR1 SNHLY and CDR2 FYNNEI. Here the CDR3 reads CATELEVHNEQFF. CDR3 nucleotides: TGTGCCACCGAACTAGAAGTACACAATGAGCAGTTCTTC.

In DNA form, the CDR3 reads TGCGCCAGCAGCTTGACTAGCGGGCAAGACAATGAGCAGTTCTTC. Its protein is CASSLTSGQDNEQFF. The genes are TRBV5-1 and TRBJ2-1; 9 bases match TRBD2. V gave up 1 base and J gave up 5 bases; unmatched junction bases: 4. The CDR3 has 15 residues. Looked up from germline, CDR1 is SGHRS and CDR2 is YFSETQ.

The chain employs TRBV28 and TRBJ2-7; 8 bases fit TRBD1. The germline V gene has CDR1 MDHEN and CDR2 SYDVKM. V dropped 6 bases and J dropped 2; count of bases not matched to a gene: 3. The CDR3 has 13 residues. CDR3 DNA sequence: TGTGCCAGCAGGGACAGGGCCACCTACGAGCAGTACTTC. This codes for CASRDRATYEQYF.

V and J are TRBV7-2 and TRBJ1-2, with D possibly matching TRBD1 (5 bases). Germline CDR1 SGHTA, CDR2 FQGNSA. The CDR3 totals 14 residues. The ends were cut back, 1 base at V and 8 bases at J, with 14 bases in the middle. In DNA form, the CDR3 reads TGTGCCAGCAGCTTAGATCGCAGGGAAAGGGGCTACACCTTC. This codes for CASSLDRRERGYTF.